A single sample gave rise to the 7 T cell receptor beta chains below, sequenced in a study of human T cells and chemical hapten exposure. The time point here: patch test 1, 2 weeks after DPC sensitization. The treatment: therapeutic diphenylcyclopropenone sensitization with weekly scalp DPC. TCRdb independently ran MiXCR on the RACE reads; one entry per CDR3 protein. In the table there are approximately 71,000 distinct CDR3 sequences, about 9.4% of which are singletons. The sample consisted of whole blood, taken in connection with sensitization to the hapten diphenylcyclopropenone (DPC). The receptor source for this set is a woman aged 40 to 49 with alopecia areata. Some clones in this sample may be carry-over from other donors' samples.

This clonotype showed up just a few times. V and J are TRBV11-2 and TRBJ2-7, with D perhaps assigned TRBD1 or TRBD2 (7 bases each). Germline loops: CDR1 SGHAT, CDR2 FQNNGV. The CDR3 sequence is 17 residues long. With 1 base removed from V and 3 bases from J, the gap between germline ends came to 19 bases. In DNA form, the CDR3 reads TGTGCCAGCAGCTTAGCCCCCAGGGGGACTATACGCTACGAGCAGTACTTC. It codes for CASSLAPRGTIRYEQYF.

V and J are TRBV7-2 and TRBJ2-3; D not resolved. CDR1 is SGHTA and CDR2 is FQGNSA in the germline V gene. Trimming took 3 bases from V and 8 from J, leaving 12 bases between them. The CDR3 length is 13 residues. CDR3 nucleotide sequence: TGTGCCAGCAGCTTTTTCGGCTATCCTACGCAGTATTTT. Translation gives CASSFFGYPTQYF.

This clonotype is a singleton in its sample. This could be a read error, since a much larger clone is one nucleotide away. The CDR3 nucleotides are TGTGCCAGCAACCTTGCGACCCTCTCCGCCTACGAGCAGTACTTC. It specifies CASNLATLSAYEQYF. This chain joins TRBV3-1 and TRBJ2-7; no definite D call. With 7 bases removed from V and 2 bases from J, the gap between germline ends came to 18 bases. Germline assignment: CDR1 LGHDT and CDR2 YNNKEL (reference sequence). CDR3 size: 15 residues.

At least ten counts were recorded for this clonotype. The V call is TRBV20-1, the J call TRBJ2-5; no clear D. V lost 6 bases, J lost 5 bases, and 13 bases lay in between. The CDR3 is made up of 12 amino acids. The germline CDR1 and CDR2 sequences are DFQATT and SNEGSKA (reference sequence). The CDR3 region has the DNA TGCAGTGCCGGGTCATCTGCGGAGACCCAGTACTTC. Protein: CSAGSSAETQYF.

This clonotype was seen repeatedly, ten times or more. V usage is TRBV4-2 and J usage is TRBJ1-1, with D possibly matching TRBD1 (6 bases). The CDR3 has 15 amino acids. The germline V gene has CDR1 LGHNA and CDR2 YNFKEQ. V lost 4 bases and J lost 5, with 17 bases in between. In DNA form, the CDR3 reads TGTGCCAGCAGCCTTACGGACAGAGCCCCGACTGAAGCTTTCTTT. Protein sequence: CASSLTDRAPTEAFF.

This clonotype was observed many times. This CDR3 reads CASGILRAGANVLTF. As DNA, the CDR3 is TGTGCCAGCGGAATACTTCGGGCTGGGGCCAACGTCCTGACTTTC. This chain links TRBV6-2 or TRBV6-3 with TRBJ2-6; D gene uncertain. This CDR3 is built from 15 residues. V lost 8 bases, J lost 2 bases, and 13 bases lay in between. CDR1 and CDR2 from the germline V gene are MNHEY and SVGEGT.

This chain joins TRBV29-1 and TRBJ1-1; D is unresolved. This CDR3 contains 13 residues. With 2 bases removed from V and 10 bases from J, the gap between germline ends came to 17 bases. CDR1 is SQVTM, CDR2 ANQGSEA, per germline. The CDR3, as DNA: TGCAGCGTTGAAAGCCCTTTCGGGGTCGGAGCTTTCTTT. Protein: CSVESPFGVGAFF.